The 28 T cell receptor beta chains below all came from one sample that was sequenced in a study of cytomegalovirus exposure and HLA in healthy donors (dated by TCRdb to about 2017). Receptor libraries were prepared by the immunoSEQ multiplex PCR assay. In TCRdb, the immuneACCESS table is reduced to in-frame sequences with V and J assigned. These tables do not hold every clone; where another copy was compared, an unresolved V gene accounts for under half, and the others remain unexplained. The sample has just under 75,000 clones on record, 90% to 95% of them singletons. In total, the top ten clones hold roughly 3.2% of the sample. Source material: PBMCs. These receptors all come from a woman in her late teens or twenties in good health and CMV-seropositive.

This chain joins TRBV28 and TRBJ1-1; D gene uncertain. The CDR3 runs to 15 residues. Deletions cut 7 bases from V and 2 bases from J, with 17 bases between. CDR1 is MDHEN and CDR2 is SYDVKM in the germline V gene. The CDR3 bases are TGTGCCAGCACTCCCCCCCATAACTTTAACACTGAAGCTTTCTTT. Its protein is CASTPPHNFNTEAFF. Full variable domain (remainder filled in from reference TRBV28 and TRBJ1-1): DVKVTQSSRYLVKRTGEKVFLECVQDMDHENMFWYRQDPGLGLRLIYFSYDVKMKEKGDIPEGYSVSREKKERFSLILESASTNQTSMYLCASTPPHNFNTEAFFGQGTRLTVV.

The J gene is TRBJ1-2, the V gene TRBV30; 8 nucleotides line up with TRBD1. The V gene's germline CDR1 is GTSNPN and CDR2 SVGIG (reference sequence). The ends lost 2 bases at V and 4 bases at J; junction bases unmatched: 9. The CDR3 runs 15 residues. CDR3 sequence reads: CAWSSTRQGSYGYTF. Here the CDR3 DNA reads TGTGCCTGGAGTTCAACCAGACAGGGGAGCTATGGCTACACCTTC.

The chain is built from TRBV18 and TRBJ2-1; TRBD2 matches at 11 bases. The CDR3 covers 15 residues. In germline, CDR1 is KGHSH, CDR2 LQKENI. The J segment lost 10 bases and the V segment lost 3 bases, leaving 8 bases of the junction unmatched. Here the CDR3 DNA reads TGTGCCAGCTCACCCCTAGCGGGAGGAGTTGGGGAGCAGTTCTTC. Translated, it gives CASSPLAGGVGEQFF.

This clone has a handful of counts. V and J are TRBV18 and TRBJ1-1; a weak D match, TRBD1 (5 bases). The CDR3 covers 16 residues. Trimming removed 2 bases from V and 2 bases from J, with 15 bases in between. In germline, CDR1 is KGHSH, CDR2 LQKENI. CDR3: CASSPRTTISNTEAFF. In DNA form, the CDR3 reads TGTGCCAGCTCACCAAGGACAACGATAAGCAACACTGAAGCTTTCTTT.

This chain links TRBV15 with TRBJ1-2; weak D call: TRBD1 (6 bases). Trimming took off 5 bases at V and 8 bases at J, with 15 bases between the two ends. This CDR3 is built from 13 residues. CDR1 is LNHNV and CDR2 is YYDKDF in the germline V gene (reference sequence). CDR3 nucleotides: TGTGCCACCAGCCCTAGACAACAGGGAGGCTACACCTTC. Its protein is CATSPRQQGGYTF.

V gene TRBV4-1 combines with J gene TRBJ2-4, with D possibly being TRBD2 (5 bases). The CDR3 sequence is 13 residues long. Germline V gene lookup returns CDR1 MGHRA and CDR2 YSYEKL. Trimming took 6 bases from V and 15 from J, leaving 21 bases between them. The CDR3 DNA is TGCGCCAGCAGTTTACTACCACTAGGTCCTCCGTACTTC. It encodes CASSLLPLGPPYF.

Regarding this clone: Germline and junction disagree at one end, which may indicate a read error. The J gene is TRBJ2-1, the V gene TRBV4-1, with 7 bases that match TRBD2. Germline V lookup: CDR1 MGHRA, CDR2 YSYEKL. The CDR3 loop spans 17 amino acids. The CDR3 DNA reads TGCGCCAGCAGCCAAGATTGGAAGACTAGCTCCGACAATGAGCAGTTCTTC. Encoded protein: CASSQDWKTSSDNEQFF.

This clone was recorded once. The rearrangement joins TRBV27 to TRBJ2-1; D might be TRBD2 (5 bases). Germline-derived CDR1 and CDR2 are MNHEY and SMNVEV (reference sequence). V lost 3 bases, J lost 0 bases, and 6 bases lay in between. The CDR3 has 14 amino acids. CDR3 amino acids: CASSFRDSYNEQFF. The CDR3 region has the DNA TGTGCCAGCAGTTTCCGGGACTCCTACAATGAGCAGTTCTTC.

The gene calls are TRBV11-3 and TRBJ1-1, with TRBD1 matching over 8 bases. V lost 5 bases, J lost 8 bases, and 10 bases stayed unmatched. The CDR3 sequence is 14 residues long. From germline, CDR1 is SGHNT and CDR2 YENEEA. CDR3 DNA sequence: TGTGCCAGCAGCCAAGGGACAGGACCGAACGAAGCTTTCTTT. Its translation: CASSQGTGPNEAFF.

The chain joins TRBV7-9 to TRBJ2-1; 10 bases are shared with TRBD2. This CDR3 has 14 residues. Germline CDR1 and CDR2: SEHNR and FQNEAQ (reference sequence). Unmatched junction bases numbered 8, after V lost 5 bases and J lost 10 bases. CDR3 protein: CASSEGLAGVEQFF. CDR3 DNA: TGTGCCAGCAGCGAGGGTCTAGCGGGAGTCGAGCAGTTCTTC.

The CDR3 region is CASTKIWGGMAKNIQYF. Written as DNA, the CDR3 is TGTGCCAGCACAAAAATTTGGGGAGGGATGGCCAAAAACATTCAGTACTTC. This chain joins TRBV28 and TRBJ2-4; 7 nucleotides match TRBD2. CDR1 and CDR2 (germline): MDHEN, SYDVKM. V lost 7 bases, J lost 1 base, and 13 bases stayed unmatched. The CDR3 has 17 amino acids.

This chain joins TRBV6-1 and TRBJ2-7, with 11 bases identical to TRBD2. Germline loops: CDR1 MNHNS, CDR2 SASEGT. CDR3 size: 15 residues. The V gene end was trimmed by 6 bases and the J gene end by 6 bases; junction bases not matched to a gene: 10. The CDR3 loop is CASRPTSGSFGEQYF. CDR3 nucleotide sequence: TGTGCCAGCAGACCCACTAGCGGGAGTTTCGGCGAGCAGTACTTC.

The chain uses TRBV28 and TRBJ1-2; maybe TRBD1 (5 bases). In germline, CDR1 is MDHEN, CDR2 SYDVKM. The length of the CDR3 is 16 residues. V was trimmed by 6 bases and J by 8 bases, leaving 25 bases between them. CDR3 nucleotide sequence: TGTGCCAGCAGGATGCTCCCTGGGATGGCCTCAGGGGGCTACACCTTC. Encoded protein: CASRMLPGMASGGYTF.

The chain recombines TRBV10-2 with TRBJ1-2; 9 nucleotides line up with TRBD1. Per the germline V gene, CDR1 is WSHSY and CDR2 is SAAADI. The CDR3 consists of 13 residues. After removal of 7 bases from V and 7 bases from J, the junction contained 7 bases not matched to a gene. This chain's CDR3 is CASTAGTGFGYTF. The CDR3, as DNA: TGCGCCAGCACCGCCGGGACAGGGTTTGGCTACACCTTC.

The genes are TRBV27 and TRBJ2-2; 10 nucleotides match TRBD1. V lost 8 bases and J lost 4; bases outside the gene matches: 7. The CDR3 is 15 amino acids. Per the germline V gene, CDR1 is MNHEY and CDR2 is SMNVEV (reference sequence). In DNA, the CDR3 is TGTGCCAGCCGCCCGTGGACAGGGGGCACCGGGGAGCTGTTTTTT. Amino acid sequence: CASRPWTGGTGELFF.

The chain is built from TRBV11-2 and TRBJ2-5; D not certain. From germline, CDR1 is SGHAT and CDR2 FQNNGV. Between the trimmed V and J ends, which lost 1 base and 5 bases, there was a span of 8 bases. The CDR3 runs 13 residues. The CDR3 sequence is CASSLGFSETQYF. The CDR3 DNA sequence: TGTGCCAGCAGCTTAGGTTTTAGCGAGACCCAGTACTTC.

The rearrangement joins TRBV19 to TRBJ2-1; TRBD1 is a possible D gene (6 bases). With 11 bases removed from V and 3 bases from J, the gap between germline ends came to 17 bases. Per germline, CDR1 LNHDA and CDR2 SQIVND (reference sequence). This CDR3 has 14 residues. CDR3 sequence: CASTRQGNYNEQFF. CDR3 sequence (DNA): TGTGCCTCCACTCGGCAGGGGAACTACAATGAGCAGTTCTTC. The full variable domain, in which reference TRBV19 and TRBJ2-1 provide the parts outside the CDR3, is DGGITQSPKYLFRKEGQNVTLSCEQNLNHDAMYWYRQDPGQGLRLIYYSQIVNDFQKGDIAEGYSVSREKKESFPLTVTSAQKNPTAFYLCASTRQGNYNEQFFGPGTRLTVL.

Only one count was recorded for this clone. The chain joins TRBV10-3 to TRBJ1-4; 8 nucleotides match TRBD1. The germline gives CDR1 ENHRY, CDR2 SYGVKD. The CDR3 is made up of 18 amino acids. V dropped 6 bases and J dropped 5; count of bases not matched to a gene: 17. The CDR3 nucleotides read TGTGCCATCAGCCAAAGAAGGACAGGGTTTAGTAAGAATGAAAAACTGTTTTTT. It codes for CAISQRRTGFSKNEKLFF.

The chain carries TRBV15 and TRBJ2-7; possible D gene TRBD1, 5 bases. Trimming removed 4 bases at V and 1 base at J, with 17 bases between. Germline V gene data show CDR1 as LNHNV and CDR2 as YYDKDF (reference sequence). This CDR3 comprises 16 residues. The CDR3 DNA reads TGTGCCACCAGCATGGTAGGACGGCGGACATCCTACGAGCAGTACTTC. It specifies CATSMVGRRTSYEQYF.

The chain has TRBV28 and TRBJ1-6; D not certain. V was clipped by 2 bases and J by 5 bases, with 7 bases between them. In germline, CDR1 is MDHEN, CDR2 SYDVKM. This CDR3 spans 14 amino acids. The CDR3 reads CASSLGGNNSPLHF. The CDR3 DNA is TGTGCCAGCAGTTTAGGAGGAAATAATTCACCCCTCCACTTT.

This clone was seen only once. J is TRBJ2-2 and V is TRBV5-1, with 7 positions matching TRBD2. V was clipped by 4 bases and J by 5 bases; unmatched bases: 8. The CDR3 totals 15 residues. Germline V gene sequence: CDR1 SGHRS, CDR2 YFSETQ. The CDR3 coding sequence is TGCGCCAGCAGCCCCGGACTAGATAGGACCGGGGAGCTGTTTTTT. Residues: CASSPGLDRTGELFF.

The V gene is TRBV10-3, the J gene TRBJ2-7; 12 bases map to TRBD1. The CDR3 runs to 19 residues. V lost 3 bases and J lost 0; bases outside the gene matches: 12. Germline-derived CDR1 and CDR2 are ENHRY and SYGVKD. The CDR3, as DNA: TGTGCCATCAGTGAAAGGGGACAGGGGGCGCGTGGGTACTCCTACGAGCAGTACTTC. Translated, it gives CAISERGQGARGYSYEQYF.

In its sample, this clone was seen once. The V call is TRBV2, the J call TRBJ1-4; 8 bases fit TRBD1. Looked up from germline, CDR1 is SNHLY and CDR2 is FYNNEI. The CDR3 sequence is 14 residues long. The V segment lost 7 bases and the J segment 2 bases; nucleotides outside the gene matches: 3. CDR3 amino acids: CASNRGRTNEKLFF. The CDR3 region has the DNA TGTGCCAGCAACAGGGGGAGGACTAATGAAAAACTGTTTTTT.

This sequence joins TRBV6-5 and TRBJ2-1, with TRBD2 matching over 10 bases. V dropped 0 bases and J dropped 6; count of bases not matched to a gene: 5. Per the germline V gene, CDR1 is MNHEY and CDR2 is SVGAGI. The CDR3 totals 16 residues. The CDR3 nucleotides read TGTGCCAGCAGTTACTCAAGCGGGGGGGCCAGCAATGAGCAGTTCTTC. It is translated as CASSYSSGGASNEQFF.

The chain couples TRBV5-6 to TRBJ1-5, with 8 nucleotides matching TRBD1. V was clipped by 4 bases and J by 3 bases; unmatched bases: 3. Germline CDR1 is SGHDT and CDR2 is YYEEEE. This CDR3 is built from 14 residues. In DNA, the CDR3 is TGTGCCAGCAGCAAGGGACAGGTCAATCAGCCCCAGCATTTT. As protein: CASSKGQVNQPQHF.

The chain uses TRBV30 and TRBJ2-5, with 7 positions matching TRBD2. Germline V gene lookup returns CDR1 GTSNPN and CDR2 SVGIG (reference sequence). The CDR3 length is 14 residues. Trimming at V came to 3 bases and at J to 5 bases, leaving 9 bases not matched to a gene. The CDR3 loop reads CAWRAAGIWETQYF. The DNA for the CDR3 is TGTGCCTGGAGAGCAGCGGGAATATGGGAGACCCAGTACTTC.

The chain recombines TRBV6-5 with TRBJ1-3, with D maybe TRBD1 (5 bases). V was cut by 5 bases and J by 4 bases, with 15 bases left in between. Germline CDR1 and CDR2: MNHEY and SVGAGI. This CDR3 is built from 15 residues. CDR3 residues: CASSPGTLQGNTIYF. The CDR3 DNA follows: TGTGCCAGCAGTCCCGGGACTCTGCAGGGAAACACCATATATTTT.

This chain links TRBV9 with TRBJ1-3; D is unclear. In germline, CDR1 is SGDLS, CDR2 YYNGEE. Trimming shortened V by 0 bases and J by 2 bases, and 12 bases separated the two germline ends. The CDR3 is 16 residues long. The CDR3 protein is CASSVGPSTTGNTIYF. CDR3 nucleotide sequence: TGTGCCAGCAGCGTAGGCCCCTCTACCACTGGAAACACCATATATTTT.